The present T cell receptor beta chain was sequenced within a study of blood T cell repertoires in COVID-19. Study as a whole: Acute-phase and convalescent COVID-19 samples originated in the United States, Italy and Spain. PBMCs, B-cell-depleted T cells, or T cells were the source of the cDNA or gDNA that made up the material.

The germline CDR1 and CDR2 sequences are LGHDT and YNNKEL (reference sequence). J lost 3 bases, V lost 1 base, and 6 bases had no gene match. This CDR3 has 15 residues. As processed by the authors: How many nucleated cells were present was estimated from reference gene primer amplification. Only in-frame clones appear in the TCRdb table, and some are missing; sequencing was by immunoSEQ multiplex PCR. Clone size and the V and J calls come from that table; the DNA yielded D and trimming. Among roughly 65,000 clones, roughly 79% were seen once, and the ten largest hold about 15%. This sequence was found in a man between 60 and 75 years old with acute or convalescent COVID-19. This chain joins TRBV3-1 (or the pseudogene TRBV3-2) and TRBJ2-7; 7 bases map to TRBD2. Material: peripheral blood. The CDR3 protein is CASSQGPGTNYEQYF. The CDR3 bases are TGTGCCAGCAGCCAAGGGCCCGGGACTAACTACGAGCAGTACTTC.